This section outlines one T cell receptor beta chain sequence together with its context. This entry is derived from a study of blood T cell repertoires in COVID-19. Whole-study context: Sources were T cells, B-cell-depleted T cells, or PBMCs; the material itself was cDNA or gDNA.

The method was immunoSEQ multiplex PCR; TCRdb's version includes in-frame clones alone and lacks a portion of them. There are about 160,000 clones in the sample; over 70% occur only once, and roughly 3.4% lies in the top ten. Two consecutive negative NP/OP PCR tests, clearance, or resolved symptoms defined Cohort 3 recovery. The CDR3 contains 15 residues. Germline values: CDR1 SGDLS, CDR2 YYNGEE. Trimming cost V 2 bases and J 2 bases, with 13 bases left between them. This TCR derives from a woman between 55 and 75 years old who had recovered from COVID-19. Sequencing was carried out using PBMCs or T cells enriched from blood (not recorded which). The chain uses TRBV9 and TRBJ1-2; weak D call: TRBD1 (5 bases). CDR3 in amino acids: CASSVAGLGNYGYTF. The CDR3 DNA follows: TGTGCCAGCAGCGTGGCGGGACTGGGGAACTATGGCTACACCTTC.